The 9 T cell receptor beta chains listed next were all sequenced from one sample in a study of response to subunit inactivated influenza vaccine. TCRdb used MiXCR to reprocess the RT-PCR reads, holding one entry per CDR3 protein. The sample consists of some 550,000 distinct CDR3 sequences, under 25% of them appearing once. These data were also filed under a second study, of T cells expressing NK-cell markers. This second study notes: 5'RACE template switching with UMIs produced the TCR beta cDNA.

The material sequenced was CD4+ T cells sorted from PBMCs, taken 11 to 12 days after vaccination. The receptors originated from a man aged 50 to 59 who received an inactivated influenza vaccine.

In this sample, this clonotype turned up a few times. This chain uses TRBV20-1 with TRBJ1-2, with 7 bases fitting TRBD1. J was trimmed by 3 bases and V by 1 base; bases with no gene match: 5. Germline CDR1 is DFQATT and CDR2 is SNEGSKA (reference sequence). This CDR3 has 14 amino acids. In DNA, the CDR3 is TGCAGTGCTAGAGTAGCGACAGGGTACTATGGCTACACCTTC. Translation gives CSARVATGYYGYTF.

The chain employs TRBV15 and TRBJ2-5; D gene uncertain. Germline values: CDR1 LNHNV, CDR2 YYDKDF (reference sequence). The CDR3 contains 13 residues. Trimming cost V 1 base and J 1 base, with 4 bases left between them. In DNA, the CDR3 is TGTGCCACCAGCAGAGCACCCCAAGAGACCCAGTACTTC. Translating gives CATSRAPQETQYF.

This clonotype has just a few counts. The chain links TRBV27 to TRBJ2-1, with D perhaps matching TRBD1 (5 bases). The CDR3 extends over 13 amino acids. With 7 bases removed from V and 7 bases from J, the gap between germline ends came to 14 bases. The germline CDR1 and CDR2 sequences are MNHEY and SMNVEV (reference sequence). As DNA, the CDR3 is TGTGCCAGCAATGGGCAGGGTTCGAATGAGCAGTTCTTC. Its protein product is CASNGQGSNEQFF.

This clonotype was counted between two and nine times. The chain joins TRBV4-2 to TRBJ1-5; 8 bases are a match to TRBD1. Germline V gene sequence: CDR1 LGHNA, CDR2 YNFKEQ. V lost 0 bases to trimming and J lost 5 bases; unmatched junction nucleotides: 3. The CDR3 loop spans 15 amino acids. CDR3 sequence reads: CASSQEDRAYQPQHF. DNA of the CDR3: TGTGCCAGCAGCCAAGAGGACAGGGCTTATCAGCCCCAGCATTTT.

J is TRBJ2-5 and V is TRBV4-1; TRBD2 agrees at 12 bases. Germline V gene sequence: CDR1 MGHRA, CDR2 YSYEKL. V shed 1 base and J 4 bases; nucleotides not matched to a gene: 10. This CDR3 comprises 18 residues. Here the CDR3 DNA reads TGCGCCAGCAGCCAAGCTACCCTAGCGGGAGGGCCGTCAGAGACCCAGTACTTC. Amino acid sequence: CASSQATLAGGPSETQYF.

V usage is TRBV5-1 and J usage is TRBJ2-3; D uncertain. There are 15 residues in the CDR3. The germline V gene encodes CDR1 SGHRS and CDR2 YFSETQ. V was clipped by 0 bases and J by 2 bases, with 10 bases between them. The chain's CDR3 is CASSLALGYTDTQYF. The CDR3 coding sequence is TGCGCCAGCAGCTTGGCCCTGGGATACACAGATACGCAGTATTTT.

This clonotype appeared many times. The CDR3 region is CASSPRDRGQGQPQHF. For the CDR3, the DNA is TGTGCCAGCTCACCTCGGGACAGGGGGCAGGGTCAGCCCCAGCATTTT. The chain uses TRBV18 and TRBJ1-5, with 12 positions matching TRBD1. The CDR3 covers 16 residues. Germline CDR1 reads KGHSH; CDR2 reads LQKENI. The ends lost 3 bases at V and 6 bases at J; junction bases unmatched: 6. Full variable domain (missing parts from reference TRBV18 and TRBJ1-5): NAGVMQNPRHLVRRRGQEARLRCSPMKGHSHVYWYRQLPEEGLKFMVYLQKENIIDESGMPKERFSAEFPKEGPSILRIQQVVRGDSAAYFCASSPRDRGQGQPQHFGDGTRLSIL.

This clonotype is a singleton in its sample. The genes are TRBV20-1 and TRBJ2-5; TRBD1 or TRBD2 may be the D gene (6 bases each). In germline, CDR1 is DFQATT, CDR2 SNEGSKA (reference sequence). Trimming removed 3 bases from V and 2 bases from J, with 16 bases in between. This CDR3 spans 15 amino acids. The CDR3 loop is CSARRLGGGQETQYF. CDR3 bases: TGCAGTGCTAGGCGTCTAGGAGGGGGACAAGAGACCCAGTACTTC.

Many counts were recorded for this clonotype. This chain joins TRBV6-1 and TRBJ1-4; D gene unclear. Germline V gene lookup returns CDR1 MNHNS and CDR2 SASEGT. CDR3 size: 13 residues. V lost 6 bases to trimming and J lost 8 bases, with 13 bases between them. The CDR3: CASRGPGYEKLFF. CDR3 in DNA: TGTGCCAGCAGGGGTCCGGGATACGAAAAACTGTTTTTT.